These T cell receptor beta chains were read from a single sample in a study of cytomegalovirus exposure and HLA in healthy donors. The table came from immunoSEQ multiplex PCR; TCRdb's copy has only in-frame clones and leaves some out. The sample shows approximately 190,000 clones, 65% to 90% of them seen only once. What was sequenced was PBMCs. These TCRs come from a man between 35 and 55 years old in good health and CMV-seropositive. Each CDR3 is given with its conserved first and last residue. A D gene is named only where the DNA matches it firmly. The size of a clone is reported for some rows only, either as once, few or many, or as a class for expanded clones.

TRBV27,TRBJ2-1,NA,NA,TGTGCCAGCAGTTTCGGAACAGGGCCCTATCCCAATGAGCAGTTCTTC,CASSFGTGPYPNEQFF
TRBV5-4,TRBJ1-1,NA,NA,TGTGCCAGCAGCTTGGCAGGTCAGAACACTGAAGCTTTCTTT,CASSLAGQNTEAFF
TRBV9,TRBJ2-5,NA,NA,TGTGCCAGCAGCCCCGGAGGAGAGACCCAGTACTTC,CASSPGGETQYF
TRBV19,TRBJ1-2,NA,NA,TGTGCCAGTAGTTATTACAGTCCAACAAATGGCTACACCTTC,CASSYYSPTNGYTF
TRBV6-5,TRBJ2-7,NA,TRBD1,TGTGCCAGCAGTTACTCGGGACAGGTCGGCGAGCAGTACTTC,CASSYSGQVGEQYF
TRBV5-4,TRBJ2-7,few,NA,TGTGCCAGTCTCTCGGACACTGAATACGAGCAGTACTTC,CASLSDTEYEQYF
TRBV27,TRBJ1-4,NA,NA,TGTGCCAGCAGTCGACTGGGGCACCTTGAAAAACTGTTTTTT,CASSRLGHLEKLFF
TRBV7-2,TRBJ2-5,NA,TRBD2,TGTGCCAGCAGCTCGGGACTAGCGGGGGTGGAGACCCAGTACTTC,CASSSGLAGVETQYF
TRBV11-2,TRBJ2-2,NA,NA,TGTGCCAGCAGTCCACGGTCGGGCACCGGGGAGCTGTTTTTT,CASSPRSGTGELFF
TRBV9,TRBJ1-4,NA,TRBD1,TGTGCCAGCAGCGCTACCTCCGGGACAGGGGGGGAAAAACTGTTTTTT,CASSATSGTGGEKLFF
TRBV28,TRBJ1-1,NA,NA,TGTGCCAGCAGCCCAACAGTGAACACTGAAGCTTTCTTT,CASSPTVNTEAFF
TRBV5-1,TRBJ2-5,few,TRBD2,TGCGCCAGCAGCTTGGCCGGGCGGGAGATCCAAGAGACCCAGTACTTC,CASSLAGREIQETQYF
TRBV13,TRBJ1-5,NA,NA,TGTGCCAGCAGCCTTGGGGCCAATCAGCCCCAGCATTTT,CASSLGANQPQHF
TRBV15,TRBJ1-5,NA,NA,TGTGCCACCAGCAGAGGTGATCCCGGACAGCAGCATTTT,CATSRGDPGQQHF
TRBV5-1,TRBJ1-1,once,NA,TGCGCCAGCAGCCTCAGGGATTTCAGTACTGAAGCTTTCTTT,CASSLRDFSTEAFF
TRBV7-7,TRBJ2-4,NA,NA,TGTGCTAGCAGCCCCCGACAGAGGAAAATAGCCAAAAACATTCAGTACTTC,CASSPRQRKIAKNIQYF
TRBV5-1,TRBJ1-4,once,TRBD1,TGCGCCAGCAGCTCCGGCCTCGGTCAGGGGGCAGCTAATGAAAAACTGTTTTTT,CASSSGLGQGAANEKLFF
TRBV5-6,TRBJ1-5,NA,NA,TGTGCCAGCAGCCCAACAGGGTCGCCTGAACAGCCCCAGCATTTT,CASSPTGSPEQPQHF
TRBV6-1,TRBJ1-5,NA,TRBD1,TGTGCCAGCAGTGATACAGGGGGCGTAGGCAATCAGCCCCAGCATTTT,CASSDTGGVGNQPQHF
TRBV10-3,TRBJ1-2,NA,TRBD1,TGTGCCATCAGTGAGAGACAGGGGAACTATGGCTACACCTTC,CAISERQGNYGYTF
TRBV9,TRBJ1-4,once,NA,TGTGCCAGCAGCGTAGCGGGGGGGAATGAAAAACTGTTTTTT,CASSVAGGNEKLFF
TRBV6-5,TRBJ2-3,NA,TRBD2,TGTGCCAGCGCAGCGGGGGGGCCTCAAGATACGCAGTATTTT,CASAAGGPQDTQYF
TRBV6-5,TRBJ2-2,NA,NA,TGTGCCAGCAGTTATAGGACAACGAACACCGGGGAGCTGTTTTTT,CASSYRTTNTGELFF
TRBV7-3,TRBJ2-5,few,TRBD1,TGTGCCAGCAGCTACGGGACAGGGGAAGAGACCCAGTACTTC,CASSYGTGEETQYF
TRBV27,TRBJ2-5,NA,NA,TGTGCCAGCAGTCGCCCAGGGGCGAAGACCCAGTACTTC,CASSRPGAKTQYF
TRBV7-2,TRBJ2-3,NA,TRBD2,TGTGCCAGCAGCTTAGACCTAGCGGGGGGGTTTTCAGATACGCAGTATTTT,CASSLDLAGGFSDTQYF
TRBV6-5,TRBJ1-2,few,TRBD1,TGTGCCAGCAGTTACAAGACAGGGGGCGGGGATGGCTACACCTTC,CASSYKTGGGDGYTF
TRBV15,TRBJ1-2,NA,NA,TGTGCCACCAGCAGAGATGGTGGCAGGGCTTATGGCTACACCTTC,CATSRDGGRAYGYTF
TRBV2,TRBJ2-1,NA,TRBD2,TGTGCCAGCAGTGCTAGCGGGGGGGCGAATGAGCAGTTCTTC,CASSASGGANEQFF
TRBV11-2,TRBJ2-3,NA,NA,TGTGCCAGCAGCTCAGGGGGGACTCCCAGCACAGATACGCAGTATTTT,CASSSGGTPSTDTQYF
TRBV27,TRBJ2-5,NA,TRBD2,TGTGCCAGCAGTTTAGCAGGGAGGGATCAAGAGACCCAGTACTTC,CASSLAGRDQETQYF
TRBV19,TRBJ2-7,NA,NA,TGTGCCAGTAGTCCATGGGGCCAGGGTCAGTACGAGCAGTACTTC,CASSPWGQGQYEQYF
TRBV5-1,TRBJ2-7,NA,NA,TGCGCCAGCAGCTCCACCTCCAGGGCTAACGAGCAGTACTTC,CASSSTSRANEQYF
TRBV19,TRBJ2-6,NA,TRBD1,TGTGCCAGTAGTATACAGGGGGCGTCTGGGGCCAACGTCCTGACTTTC,CASSIQGASGANVLTF
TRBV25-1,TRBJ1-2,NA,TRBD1,TGTGCCAGCAGTGCAATGGGGGAGACAGGGGGGTACAGTGGCTACACCTTC,CASSAMGETGGYSGYTF
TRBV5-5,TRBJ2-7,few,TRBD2,TGTGCCAGCAGCTTGTCGCTAGCGGGGGAGTTTGGGCAGTACTTC,CASSLSLAGEFGQYF
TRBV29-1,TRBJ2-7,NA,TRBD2,TGCAGCGCCGGGGGGACCGAGCAGTACTTC,CSAGGTEQYF
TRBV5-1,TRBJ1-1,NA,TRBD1,TGCGCCAGCAGCTTGGGTCTCAGGGGGCTCACTGAAGCTTTCTTT,CASSLGLRGLTEAFF
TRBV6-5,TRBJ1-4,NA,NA,TGTGCCAGCAGCTTACAGGGTGTTAATGAAAAACTGTTTTTT,CASSLQGVNEKLFF
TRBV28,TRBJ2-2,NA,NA,TGTGCCAGCAGTTTTCGGGGGAACACCGGGGAGCTGTTTTTT,CASSFRGNTGELFF
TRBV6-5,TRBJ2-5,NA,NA,TGTGCCAGCAGTCAATACAGAGAGCAGTACTTC,CASSQYREQYF
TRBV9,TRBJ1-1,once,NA,TGTGCCAGCAGCGGGGGGCGGGGGGCAGGGGTAGCTTTCTTT,CASSGGRGAGVAFF
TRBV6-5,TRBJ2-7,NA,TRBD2,TGTGCCAGCAGTTACGGGACTAGCGGGGGGTCGGGAAGGCAGTACTTC,CASSYGTSGGSGRQYF
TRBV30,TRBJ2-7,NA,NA,TGTGCCTGGAGTGTACAGGAGATTTACGAGCAGTACTTC,CAWSVQEIYEQYF
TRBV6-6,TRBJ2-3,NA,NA,TGTGCCAGCAGAGGAAGCGCGACTAAGGCAGATACGCAGTATTTT,CASRGSATKADTQYF